What follows describes a single T cell receptor (delta chain). The target of this receptor is not known. TCRdb attributes to this sequence the protein of a much larger clone, which differs from the DNA translation at residue 4; a read error is likely, and the protein displayed is translated from the DNA. Preparation of the library involved PCR. Sequencer: Illumina MiSeq. As for the original processing: When TRDV repertoire clonotype frequencies were reported, clonotypes represented by only a single read were excluded. TCRdb reanalyzed the public reads with the CATT caller, and identical DNA sequences were merged afterwards. TCRdb, rather than the study authors, made the V and J calls. The sample records 1,700 or so delta-chain clones, 16% of which are singletons. Roughly two thirds of the sample comes from the top ten. The CDR3, cysteine through phenylalanine, is 20 amino acids long. Only CDR3 DNA remains: 60 bases, in frame from the first base. From V the trimming removes 6 bases and from J it removes 0 bases, while the gene matches leave 10 bases of the junction unaccounted for. The germline V gene sets CDR1 to GEAIGNYY and CDR2 to EKD.

The sample is drawn from a study of TRDV2 sequences in healthy donors (dated by TCRdb to the early 2020s). Regarding the research as a whole: Some 19 single-cell-derived gamma9delta2 T cell clones spanning the full range of antitumor activity were TCR-sequenced and traced within the bulk repertoire.

Here is what the overall study found, with its caveats: Observed TCRdelta repertoires were highly focused, yet clonotype frequency did not correlate with antitumor functional potential of the respective clone. Several highly reactive clones had TCRdelta clonotypes that appeared rare, since those clonotypes could not be detected in the bulk sequencing data from the donors of those clones.

To follow how often functionally characterized gamma9delta2 T cell clones showed up, the researchers ran bulk sequencing on complete TCR delta chain (Vdelta2) repertoires. The Dutch blood bank was the source from which peripheral blood of anonymous healthy donors was purchased. gamma9delta2 T cells analyzed in the study originated from peripheral blood of healthy donors. This sequence was found in a human donor in good health. Specimen: Vd2+ gamma-delta T cells from blood. Reading the label with the study, this specimen's cell subset or site is: TCR Vdelta2-expressing (gamma9delta2) T cells. Rearrangement joined TRDV2 to TRDJ3, and 13 junctional nucleotides match TRDD3. The CDR3 protein sequence reads: CACNRLLGDTVSWDTRQMFF. The DNA sequence is given as TGTGCCTGTAACCGCTTACTGGGGGATACGGTCTCCTGGGACACCCGACAGATGTTTTTC.